This entry lists 13 T cell receptor beta chains sequenced from one sample in a study of blood T cell repertoires in COVID-19. The method was immunoSEQ multiplex PCR; TCRdb's version includes in-frame clones alone and lacks a portion of them. The sample includes approximately 130,000 clones, roughly 87% of them seen just once. Source material: PBMCs or T cells enriched from blood (not recorded which). The receptors were sampled from a man aged 25 to 40 who had recovered from COVID-19.

V gene TRBV7-9 combines with J gene TRBJ1-1; D is ambiguous. Trimming removed 3 bases at V and 2 bases at J, with 10 bases between. This CDR3 has 14 residues. Germline V gene data show CDR1 as SEHNR and CDR2 as FQNEAQ (reference sequence). For the CDR3, the DNA is TGTGCCAGCAGCTTCTCTGAGGGTAACACTGAAGCTTTCTTT. Its translation is CASSFSEGNTEAFF.

This clone was seen a handful of times. The CDR3 nucleotides are TGTGCCAGCAGTAGAGTCCAGGGAGGGCAGGAAAAACTGTTTTTT. Its translation is CASSRVQGGQEKLFF. The chain has TRBV27 and TRBJ1-4, with D tentatively TRBD1 (5 bases). Trimming stripped 5 bases from V and 8 bases from J, with 18 bases between. Germline CDR1 is MNHEY and CDR2 is SMNVEV (reference sequence). This CDR3 has 15 residues.

The chain recombines TRBV2 with TRBJ2-2; D is unresolved. Germline loops: CDR1 SNHLY, CDR2 FYNNEI. The V gene lost 4 bases and the J gene lost 4 bases, with 10 bases spanning the gap. CDR3 length: 14 residues. The CDR3 loop is CASSVVSTTGELFF. The CDR3 DNA reads as TGTGCCAGCAGTGTCGTCAGTACCACCGGGGAGCTGTTTTTT.

V usage is TRBV7-9 and J usage is TRBJ2-7, with D perhaps matching TRBD1 (6 bases). Per the germline V gene, CDR1 is SEHNR and CDR2 is FQNEAQ (reference sequence). This CDR3 spans 15 amino acids. Trimming took 5 bases from V and 0 from J, leaving 14 bases between them. CDR3 amino acids: CASSATWGLSYEQYF. CDR3 sequence (DNA): TGTGCCAGCAGCGCCACCTGGGGGCTCTCCTACGAGCAGTACTTC.

The chain has TRBV14 and TRBJ2-1; D uncertain. V lost 1 base and J lost 0, with 7 bases in between. CDR3 length: 15 residues. Per germline, CDR1 SGHDN and CDR2 FVKESK. Here the CDR3 reads CASSQAVSSYNEQFF. The CDR3 DNA reads as TGTGCCAGCAGCCAAGCCGTCAGCTCCTACAATGAGCAGTTCTTC.

This clone showed up just a few times. V and J are TRBV3-1 (or the pseudogene TRBV3-2) and TRBJ2-3; 8 nucleotides agree with TRBD2. V lost 1 base and J lost 6; bases outside the gene matches: 6. Germline V lookup: CDR1 LGHDT, CDR2 YNNKEL (reference sequence). The CDR3 is 15 residues long. In DNA, the CDR3 is TGTGCCAGCAGCCAAGGGGGAGTAGCGGGGGATACGCAGTATTTT. It yields the protein CASSQGGVAGDTQYF.

The chain couples TRBV2 to TRBJ2-6; 8 bases are shared with TRBD1. From germline, CDR1 is SNHLY and CDR2 FYNNEI. This CDR3 comprises 17 residues. V dropped 8 bases and J dropped 0; count of bases not matched to a gene: 9. CDR3 nucleotides: TGTGCCAGCCACGGACAGGGCAAATCCTCTGGGGCCAACGTCCTGACTTTC. Its translation: CASHGQGKSSGANVLTF.

The sample holds a few counts of this clone. The J gene is TRBJ2-5, the V gene TRBV6-1, with 11 bases lining up with TRBD2. The germline V gene encodes CDR1 MNHNS and CDR2 SASEGT. CDR3 length equals 15 residues. Trimming took 1 base from V and 5 from J; bases not matched to a gene: 3. DNA of the CDR3: TGTGCCAGCAGTGAAGTAGCGGGAGGGCCCGAGACCCAGTACTTC. It encodes CASSEVAGGPETQYF.

For the CDR3, the DNA is TGTGCCAGCAGCTCGCATCACAGGGTCTACAATGAGCAGTTCTTC. Translating it yields CASSSHHRVYNEQFF. The chain carries TRBV5-5 and TRBJ2-1; TRBD1 is a possible D gene (6 bases). The V end was cut by 3 bases, the J end by 3 bases, with 13 bases between. Per germline, CDR1 SGHKS and CDR2 YYEKEE (reference sequence). CDR3 length equals 15 residues. Using reference TRBV5-5 and TRBJ2-1 for the parts outside the CDR3, the full variable domain is DAGVTQSPTHLIKTRGQQVTLRCSPISGHKSVSWYQQVLGQGPQFIFQYYEKEERGRGNFPDRFSARQFPNYSSELNVNALLLGDSALYLCASSSHHRVYNEQFFGPGTRLTVL.

The J gene is TRBJ1-1, the V gene TRBV5-1, with 9 bases fitting TRBD1. The CDR3 runs to 15 residues. V dropped 6 bases and J dropped 2; count of bases not matched to a gene: 8. The germline V gene encodes CDR1 SGHRS and CDR2 YFSETQ. The CDR3, as DNA: TGCGCCAGCAAAGCACAGGGGGCTGTTAACACTGAAGCTTTCTTT. Translation: CASKAQGAVNTEAFF.

The rearrangement uses TRBV5-4 and TRBJ2-5, with TRBD1 matching 7 bases. This CDR3 contains 15 residues. The J segment lost 5 bases and the V segment lost 0 bases, leaving 7 bases of the junction unmatched. Germline V gives CDR1 SGHNT, CDR2 YYREEE (reference sequence). CDR3 region: CASSLAASRGETQYF. In DNA, the CDR3 is TGTGCCAGCAGCTTGGCGGCTAGCAGGGGGGAGACCCAGTACTTC.

The V call is TRBV20-1, the J call TRBJ1-5; tentatively, D is TRBD1 (5 bases). The CDR3 totals 15 residues. Germline CDR1 is DFQATT and CDR2 is SNEGSKA (reference sequence). Deletions cut 3 bases from V and 2 bases from J, with 14 bases between. The CDR3 sequence: CSASSEQGGNQPQHF. In DNA form, the CDR3 reads TGCAGTGCTAGTTCAGAGCAGGGTGGCAATCAGCCCCAGCATTTT.

V is TRBV7-9 and J is TRBJ1-4; TRBD1 aligns across 8 bases. The CDR3 spans 15 residues. Trimming at V came to 2 bases and at J to 5 bases, leaving 4 bases not matched to a gene. Germline V gives CDR1 SEHNR, CDR2 FQNEAQ (reference sequence). CDR3 in amino acids: CASSLRDRGNEKLFF. In DNA, the CDR3 is TGTGCCAGCAGCTTACGAGACAGGGGAAATGAAAAACTGTTTTTT.